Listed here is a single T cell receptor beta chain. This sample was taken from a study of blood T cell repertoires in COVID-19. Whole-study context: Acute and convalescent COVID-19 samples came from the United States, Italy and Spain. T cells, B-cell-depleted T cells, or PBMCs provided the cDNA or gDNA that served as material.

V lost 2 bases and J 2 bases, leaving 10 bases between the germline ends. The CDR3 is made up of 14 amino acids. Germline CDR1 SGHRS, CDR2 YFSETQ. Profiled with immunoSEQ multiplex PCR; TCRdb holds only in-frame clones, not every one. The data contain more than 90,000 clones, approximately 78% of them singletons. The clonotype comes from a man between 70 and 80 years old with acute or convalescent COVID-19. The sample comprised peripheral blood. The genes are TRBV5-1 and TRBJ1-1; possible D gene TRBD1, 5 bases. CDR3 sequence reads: CASSFSGPNTEAFF. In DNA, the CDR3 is TGCGCCAGCAGCTTTTCAGGGCCAAACACTGAAGCTTTCTTT.